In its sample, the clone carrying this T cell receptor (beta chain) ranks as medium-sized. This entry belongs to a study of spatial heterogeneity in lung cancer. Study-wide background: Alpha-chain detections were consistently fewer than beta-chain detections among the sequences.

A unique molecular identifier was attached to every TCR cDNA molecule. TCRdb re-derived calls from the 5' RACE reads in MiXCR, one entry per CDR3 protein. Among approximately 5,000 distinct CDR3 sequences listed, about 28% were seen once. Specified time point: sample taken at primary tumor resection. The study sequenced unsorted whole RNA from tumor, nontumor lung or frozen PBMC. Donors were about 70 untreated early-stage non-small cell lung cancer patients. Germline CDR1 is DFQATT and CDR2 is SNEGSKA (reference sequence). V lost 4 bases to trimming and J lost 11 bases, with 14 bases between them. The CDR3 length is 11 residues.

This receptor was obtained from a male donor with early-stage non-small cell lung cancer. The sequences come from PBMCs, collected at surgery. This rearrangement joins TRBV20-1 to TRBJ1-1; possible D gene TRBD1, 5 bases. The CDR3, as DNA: TGCAGTGCTAACCCGGGACCGCGGGCTTTCTTT. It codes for CSANPGPRAFF.